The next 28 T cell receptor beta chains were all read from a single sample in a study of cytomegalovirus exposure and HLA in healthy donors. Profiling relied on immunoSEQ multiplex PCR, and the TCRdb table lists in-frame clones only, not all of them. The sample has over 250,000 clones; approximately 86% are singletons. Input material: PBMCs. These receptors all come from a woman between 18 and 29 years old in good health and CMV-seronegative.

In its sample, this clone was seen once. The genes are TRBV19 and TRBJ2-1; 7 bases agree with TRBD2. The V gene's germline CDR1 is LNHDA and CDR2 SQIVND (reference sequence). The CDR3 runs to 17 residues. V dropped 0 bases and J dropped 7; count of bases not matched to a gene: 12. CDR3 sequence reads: CASSIDQTGTTRNEQFF. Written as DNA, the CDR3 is TGTGCCAGTAGTATAGATCAAACGGGGACTACCCGGAATGAGCAGTTCTTC.

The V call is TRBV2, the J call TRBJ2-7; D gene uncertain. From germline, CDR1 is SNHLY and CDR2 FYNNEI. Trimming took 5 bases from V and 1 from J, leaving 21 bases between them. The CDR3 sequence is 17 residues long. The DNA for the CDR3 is TGTGCCAGCAGTCCCCTATTGTTCCTTAAGCCGTCCTACGAGCAGTACTTC. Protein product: CASSPLLFLKPSYEQYF.

The CDR3 region is CASSQRGQGETQYF. In DNA, the CDR3 is TGCGCCAGCAGCCAAAGAGGACAAGGAGAGACCCAGTACTTC. This chain connects TRBV4-3 to TRBJ2-5; weak D call: TRBD1 (5 bases). This CDR3 has 14 residues. Germline V gene lookup returns CDR1 LGHNA and CDR2 YSLEER. V lost 2 bases and J lost 4, with 11 bases in between.

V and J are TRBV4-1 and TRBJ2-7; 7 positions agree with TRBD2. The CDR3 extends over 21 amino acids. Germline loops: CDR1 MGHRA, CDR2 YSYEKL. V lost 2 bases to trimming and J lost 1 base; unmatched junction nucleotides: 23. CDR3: CASSQTTQGRASGTISYEQYF. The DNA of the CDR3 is TGCGCCAGCAGCCAAACGACCCAGGGTAGGGCTAGCGGAACCATTTCCTACGAGCAGTACTTC.

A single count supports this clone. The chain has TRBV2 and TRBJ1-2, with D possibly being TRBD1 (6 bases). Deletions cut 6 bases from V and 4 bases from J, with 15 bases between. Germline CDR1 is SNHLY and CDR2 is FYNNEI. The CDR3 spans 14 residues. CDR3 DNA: TGTGCCAGCAGCAAGGACAGTAAATTCTATGGCTACACCTTC. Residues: CASSKDSKFYGYTF.

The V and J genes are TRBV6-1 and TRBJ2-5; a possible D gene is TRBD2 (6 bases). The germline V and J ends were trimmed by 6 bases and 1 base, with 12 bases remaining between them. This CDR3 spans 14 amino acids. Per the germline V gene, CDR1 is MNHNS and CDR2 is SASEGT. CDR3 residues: CASRGGGTQETQYF. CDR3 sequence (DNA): TGTGCCAGCAGGGGCGGAGGGACCCAAGAGACCCAGTACTTC.

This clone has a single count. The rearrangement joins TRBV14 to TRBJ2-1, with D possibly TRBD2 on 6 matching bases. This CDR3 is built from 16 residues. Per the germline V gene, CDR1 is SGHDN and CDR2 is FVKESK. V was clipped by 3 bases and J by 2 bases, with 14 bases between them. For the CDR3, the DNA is TGTGCCAGCAGCCATGTATGGGACTCCACCTACAATGAGCAGTTCTTC. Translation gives CASSHVWDSTYNEQFF.

CDR3 residues: CASSLLQGSYNEQFF. CDR3 DNA: TGTGCCAGCAGCTTACTTCAGGGGTCCTACAATGAGCAGTTCTTC. V is TRBV7-9 and J is TRBJ2-1, with TRBD1 as a possible D gene (6 bases). The ends were cut back, 2 bases at V and 1 base at J, with 9 bases in the middle. CDR1 and CDR2 from the germline V gene are SEHNR and FQNEAQ (reference sequence). The length of the CDR3 is 15 residues.

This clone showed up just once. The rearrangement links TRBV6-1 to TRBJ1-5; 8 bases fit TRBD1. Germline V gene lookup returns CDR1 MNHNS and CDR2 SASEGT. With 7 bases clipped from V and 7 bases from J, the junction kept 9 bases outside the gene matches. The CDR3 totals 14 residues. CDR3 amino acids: CASTKDRVGQPQHF. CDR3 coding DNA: TGTGCCAGCACTAAGGACAGGGTTGGACAGCCCCAGCATTTT.

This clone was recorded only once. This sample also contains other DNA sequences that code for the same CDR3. This CDR3 reads CASSYLAGGSYEQYF. DNA of the CDR3: TGTGCCAGCAGTTACCTAGCGGGAGGCTCCTACGAGCAGTACTTC. The chain is built from TRBV6-5 and TRBJ2-7, with 11 bases lining up with TRBD2. The CDR3 is made up of 15 amino acids. V dropped 2 bases and J dropped 0; count of bases not matched to a gene: 0. Per the germline V gene, CDR1 is MNHEY and CDR2 is SVGAGI.

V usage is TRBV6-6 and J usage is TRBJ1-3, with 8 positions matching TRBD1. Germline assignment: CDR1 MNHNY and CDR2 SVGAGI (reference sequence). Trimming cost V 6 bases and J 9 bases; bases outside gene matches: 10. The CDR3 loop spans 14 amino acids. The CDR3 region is CASSDLDRAGTIYF. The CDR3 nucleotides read TGTGCCAGCAGCGACCTGGACAGGGCTGGCACCATATATTTT.

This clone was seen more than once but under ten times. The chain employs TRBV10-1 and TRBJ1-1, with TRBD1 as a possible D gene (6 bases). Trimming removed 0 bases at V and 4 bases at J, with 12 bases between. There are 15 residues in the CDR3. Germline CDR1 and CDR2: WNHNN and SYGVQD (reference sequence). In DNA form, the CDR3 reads TGCGCCAGCAGTGAGTCTCAGGGGCGGGTCACTGAAGCTTTCTTT. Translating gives CASSESQGRVTEAFF.

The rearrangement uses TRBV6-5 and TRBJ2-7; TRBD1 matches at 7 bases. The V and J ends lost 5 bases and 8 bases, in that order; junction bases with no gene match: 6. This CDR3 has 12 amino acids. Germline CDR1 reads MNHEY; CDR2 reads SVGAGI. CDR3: CASSPPQGQQYF. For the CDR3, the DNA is TGTGCCAGCAGTCCCCCACAGGGGCAGCAGTACTTC.

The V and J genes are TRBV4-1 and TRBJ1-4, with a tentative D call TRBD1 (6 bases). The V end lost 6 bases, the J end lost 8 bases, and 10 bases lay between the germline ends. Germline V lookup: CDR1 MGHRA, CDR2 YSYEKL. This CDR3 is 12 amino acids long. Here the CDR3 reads CASSYTGEKLFF. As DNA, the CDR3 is TGCGCCAGCAGTTACACAGGGGAAAAACTGTTTTTT.

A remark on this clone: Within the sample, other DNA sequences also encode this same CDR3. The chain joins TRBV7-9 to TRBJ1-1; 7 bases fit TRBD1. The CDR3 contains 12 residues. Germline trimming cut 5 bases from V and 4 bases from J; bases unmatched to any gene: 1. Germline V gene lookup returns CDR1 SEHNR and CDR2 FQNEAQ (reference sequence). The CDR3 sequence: CASSPGGTEAFF. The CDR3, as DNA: TGTGCCAGCAGCCCAGGGGGCACTGAAGCTTTCTTT. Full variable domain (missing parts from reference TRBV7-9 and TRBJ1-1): DTGVSQNPRHKITKRGQNVTFRCDPISEHNRLYWYRQTLGQGPEFLTYFQNEAQLEKSRLLSDRFSAERPKGSFSTLEIQRTEQGDSAMYLCASSPGGTEAFFGQGTRLTVV.

The DNA for the CDR3 is TGTGCCAGTAGTATAACAGGCCCGTACGAGCAGTACTTC. This sequence encodes CASSITGPYEQYF. V is TRBV19 and J is TRBJ2-7, with TRBD1 as a possible D gene (5 bases). Germline CDR1 LNHDA, CDR2 SQIVND (reference sequence). The CDR3 is 13 residues long. V lost 2 bases and J lost 4, with 9 bases in between.

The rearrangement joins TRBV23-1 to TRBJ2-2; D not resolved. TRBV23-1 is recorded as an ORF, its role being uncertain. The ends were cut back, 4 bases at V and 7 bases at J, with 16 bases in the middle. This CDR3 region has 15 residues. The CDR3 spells CASSLTTTYGGELFF. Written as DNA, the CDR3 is TGCGCCAGCAGTCTTACGACGACATACGGCGGGGAGCTGTTTTTT.

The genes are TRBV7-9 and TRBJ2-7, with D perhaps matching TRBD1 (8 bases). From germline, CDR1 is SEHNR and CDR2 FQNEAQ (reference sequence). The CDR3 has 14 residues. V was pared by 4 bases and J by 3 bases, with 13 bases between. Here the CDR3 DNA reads TGTGCCAGCAGCTCGGACAGGGACTACTACGAGCAGTACTTC. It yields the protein CASSSDRDYYEQYF.

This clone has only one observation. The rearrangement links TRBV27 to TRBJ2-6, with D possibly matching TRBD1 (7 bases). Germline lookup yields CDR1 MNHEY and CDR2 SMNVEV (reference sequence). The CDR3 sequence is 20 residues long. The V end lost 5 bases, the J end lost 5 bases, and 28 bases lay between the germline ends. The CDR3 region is CASSLRDRRSGTLWANVLTF. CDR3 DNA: TGTGCCAGCAGTCTCAGGGACAGAAGGAGTGGGACTCTCTGGGCCAACGTCCTGACTTTC.

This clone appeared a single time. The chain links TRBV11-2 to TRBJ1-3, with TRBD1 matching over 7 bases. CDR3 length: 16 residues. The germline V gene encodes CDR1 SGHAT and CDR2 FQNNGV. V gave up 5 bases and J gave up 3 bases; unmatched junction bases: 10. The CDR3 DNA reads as TGTGCCAGCAGCGCCCCGGGACAGCTTAATGGAAACACCATATATTTT. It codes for CASSAPGQLNGNTIYF.

The CDR3 sequence is CASSQDDRGGYGYTF. The CDR3 DNA reads as TGTGCCAGCAGCCAAGATGACAGGGGGGGCTATGGCTACACCTTC. The V and J genes are TRBV14 and TRBJ1-2; 9 nucleotides match TRBD1. V shed 0 bases, J shed 4 bases, and the junction held 3 bases outside the gene matches. The germline V gene encodes CDR1 SGHDN and CDR2 FVKESK. CDR3 length: 15 residues.

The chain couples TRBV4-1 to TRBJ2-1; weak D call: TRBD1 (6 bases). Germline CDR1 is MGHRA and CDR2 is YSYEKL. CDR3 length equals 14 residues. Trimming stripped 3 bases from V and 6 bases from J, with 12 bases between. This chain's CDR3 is CASSQGTIGNEQFF. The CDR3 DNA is TGCGCCAGCAGCCAGGGGACAATAGGCAATGAGCAGTTCTTC.

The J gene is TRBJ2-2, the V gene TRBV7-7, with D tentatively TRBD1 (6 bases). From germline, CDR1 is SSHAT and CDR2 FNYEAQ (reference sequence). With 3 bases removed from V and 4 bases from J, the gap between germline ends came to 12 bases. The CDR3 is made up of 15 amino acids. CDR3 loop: CASSFRQEGTGELFF. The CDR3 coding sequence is TGTGCCAGCAGCTTTCGACAGGAAGGCACCGGGGAGCTGTTTTTT.

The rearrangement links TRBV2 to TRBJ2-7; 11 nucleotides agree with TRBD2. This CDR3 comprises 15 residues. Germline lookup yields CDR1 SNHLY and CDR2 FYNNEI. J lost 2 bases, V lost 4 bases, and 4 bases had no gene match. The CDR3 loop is CASSGIAGGTYEQYF. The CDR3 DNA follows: TGTGCCAGCAGTGGAATAGCGGGGGGGACCTACGAGCAGTACTTC.

The CDR3 DNA follows: TGCGCCAGCAGCTGTGGACAGGGTTCCAATGAGCAGTTCTTC. Translating gives CASSCGQGSNEQFF. This chain links TRBV4-1 with TRBJ2-1, with 8 bases identical to TRBD1. V gave up 5 bases and J gave up 6 bases; unmatched junction bases: 6. Germline CDR1 reads MGHRA; CDR2 reads YSYEKL. This CDR3 spans 14 amino acids.

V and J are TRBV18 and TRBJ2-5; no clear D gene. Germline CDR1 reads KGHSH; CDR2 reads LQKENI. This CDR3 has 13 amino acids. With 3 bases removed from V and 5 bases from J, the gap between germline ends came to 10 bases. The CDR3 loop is CASSPLSMETQYF. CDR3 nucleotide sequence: TGTGCCAGCTCACCTCTGAGTATGGAGACCCAGTACTTC.

The CDR3 protein is CSVEGQLNTEAFF. In DNA, the CDR3 is TGCAGCGTTGAAGGACAGCTGAACACTGAAGCTTTCTTT. V and J are TRBV29-1 and TRBJ1-1; possibly TRBD1 for D (5 bases). This CDR3 contains 13 residues. Germline V lookup: CDR1 SQVTM, CDR2 ANQGSEA. V was clipped by 1 base and J by 0 bases, with 6 bases between them.

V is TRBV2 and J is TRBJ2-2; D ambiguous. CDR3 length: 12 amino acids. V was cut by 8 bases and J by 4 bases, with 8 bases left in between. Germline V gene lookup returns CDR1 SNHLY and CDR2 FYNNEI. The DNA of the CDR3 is TGTGCCAGCGGCTTTTCCACCGGGGAGCTGTTTTTT. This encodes CASGFSTGELFF.